The next 17 T cell receptor beta chains were all read from a single sample in a study of cytomegalovirus exposure and HLA in healthy donors. Method: immunoSEQ multiplex PCR; TCRdb's copy keeps in-frame clones and lacks some. The sample holds around 300,000 clones, 70% to 90% seen once. Material for sequencing was PBMCs. All receptors derive from a man younger than 40 in good health and CMV-seronegative.

CDR3 region: CASSVGPGGYGYTF. CDR3 bases: TGTGCCAGCAGCGTAGGGCCAGGGGGCTATGGCTACACCTTC. The V gene is TRBV9, the J gene TRBJ1-2; 7 positions agree with TRBD1. After removal of 0 bases from V and 4 bases from J, the junction contained 3 bases not matched to a gene. The CDR3 contains 14 residues. From germline, CDR1 is SGDLS and CDR2 YYNGEE.

A single count supports this clone. The CDR3 DNA is TGCGCCAGCAGCAGGAACCAGGATAATTCACCCCTCCACTTT. Its translation: CASSRNQDNSPLHF. This chain uses TRBV5-1 with TRBJ1-6, with unresolved D. Germline CDR1 is SGHRS and CDR2 is YFSETQ. Trimming removed 4 bases from V and 5 bases from J, with 10 bases in between. The CDR3 is 14 residues long.

The J gene is TRBJ2-1, the V gene TRBV4-1; tentative D call: TRBD2 (7 bases). Looked up from germline, CDR1 is MGHRA and CDR2 is YSYEKL. The length of the CDR3 is 15 residues. With 3 bases removed from V and 7 bases from J, the gap between germline ends came to 16 bases. CDR3 sequence (DNA): TGCGCCAGCAGCCAGGGGAGGGGGTTAGAGAATGAGCAGTTCTTC. Protein product: CASSQGRGLENEQFF.

As to this clone: This CDR3 is also generated by other DNA sequences in the sample. The J gene is TRBJ2-5, the V gene TRBV10-3, with 10 positions matching TRBD1. V shed 5 bases, J shed 5 bases, and the junction held 5 bases outside the gene matches. Germline lookup yields CDR1 ENHRY and CDR2 SYGVKD. CDR3 size: 14 residues. The chain's CDR3 is CAISPGQGKETQYF. DNA of the CDR3: TGTGCCATCAGTCCGGGACAGGGGAAGGAGACCCAGTACTTC.

The chain has TRBV25-1 and TRBJ2-5; 10 positions match TRBD1. The V gene end was trimmed by 4 bases and the J gene end by 6 bases; junction bases not matched to a gene: 5. Germline V CDR1 and CDR2: MGHDK, SYGVNS. This CDR3 region has 14 residues. In DNA, the CDR3 is TGTGCCAGCAGTGGGACAGGGGGGCGGCAGACCCAGTACTTC. This translates into CASSGTGGRQTQYF.

The chain's CDR3 is CASSLYFDSSGYTF. CDR3 in DNA: TGCGCCAGCAGCTTGTATTTTGACAGTTCCGGCTACACCTTC. J is TRBJ1-2 and V is TRBV5-1; weak D call: TRBD1 (5 bases). The CDR3 has 14 residues. V was clipped by 1 base and J by 8 bases, with 15 bases between them. Germline assignment: CDR1 SGHRS and CDR2 YFSETQ.

CDR3 in amino acids: CASSPWTSGGSRTGELFF. CDR3 bases: TGTGCCAGCAGCCCATGGACTAGCGGGGGAAGTCGGACCGGGGAGCTGTTTTTT. The chain is built from TRBV13 and TRBJ2-2; 13 bases agree with TRBD2. V lost 5 bases to trimming and J lost 5 bases; unmatched junction nucleotides: 11. There are 18 residues in the CDR3. In germline, CDR1 is PRHDT, CDR2 FYEKMQ (reference sequence).

The rearrangement links TRBV9 to TRBJ2-1; 10 bases are a match to TRBD2. CDR1 and CDR2 from the germline V gene are SGDLS and YYNGEE. J gave up 12 bases and V 3 bases, and 12 bases lay outside the gene matches. This CDR3 region has 15 residues. CDR3 in DNA: TGTGCCAGCAGCGCTCAGCGGGGGGGAAACCTCCGGCAGTTCTTC. It translates to CASSAQRGGNLRQFF.

The chain employs TRBV7-2 and TRBJ2-3; the match to TRBD2 covers 7 bases. The germline gives CDR1 SGHTA, CDR2 FQGNSA. The CDR3 totals 15 residues. V lost 5 bases to trimming and J lost 1 base; unmatched junction nucleotides: 6. The CDR3 nucleotides read TGTGCCAGCAGCCCCGCCAGCGGGGGCACAGATACGCAGTATTTT. Its translation is CASSPASGGTDTQYF.

The V call is TRBV5-1, the J call TRBJ2-3; a possible D gene is TRBD2 (5 bases). The CDR3 totals 16 residues. Germline-derived CDR1 and CDR2 are SGHRS and YFSETQ. V shed 1 base and J shed 2 bases, with 14 bases lying between them. As DNA, the CDR3 is TGCGCCAGCAGCTTGTGGGGAGAACCTATCACAGATACGCAGTATTTT. This translates into CASSLWGEPITDTQYF.

The rearrangement uses TRBV2 and TRBJ2-6; perhaps TRBD2 as D (5 bases). Germline V gene lookup returns CDR1 SNHLY and CDR2 FYNNEI. CDR3 length: 15 residues. Trimming left V 8 bases short and J 4 bases short, with 15 bases between. The CDR3 bases are TGTGCCAGCCGAGGACTTTCGAGGGGGGCCAACGTCCTGACTTTC. Its protein is CASRGLSRGANVLTF.

This chain connects TRBV7-9 to TRBJ2-3, with 7 bases fitting TRBD2. The CDR3 runs 12 residues. The trim removed 4 bases at V and 13 bases at J, leaving 8 bases unmatched. Germline CDR1 SEHNR, CDR2 FQNEAQ (reference sequence). The CDR3 spells CASSWGLRGKYF. The CDR3 coding sequence is TGTGCCAGCAGCTGGGGACTACGGGGCAAGTATTTT.

The gene calls are TRBV18 and TRBJ2-5, with D possibly TRBD2 on 5 matching bases. Between the trimmed V and J ends, which lost 4 bases and 4 bases, there was a span of 19 bases. Germline V gives CDR1 KGHSH, CDR2 LQKENI. CDR3 length equals 16 residues. The DNA of the CDR3 is TGTGCCAGCTCACGCCCCTCTAGCATGGGTGGAGAGACCCAGTACTTC. As protein: CASSRPSSMGGETQYF.

This clone is a singleton in its sample. The chain is built from TRBV5-1 and TRBJ2-7, with a possible D match to TRBD1 (6 bases). V was pared by 7 bases and J by 5 bases, with 25 bases between. The length of the CDR3 is 16 residues. Germline CDR1 SGHRS, CDR2 YFSETQ. CDR3 coding DNA: TGCGCCAGCTCGGACCCCGAATCTACAGGGTACCACGAGCAGTACTTC. Residues: CASSDPESTGYHEQYF.

The V call is TRBV13, the J call TRBJ1-1, with D tentatively TRBD1 (6 bases). CDR1 and CDR2 from the germline V gene are PRHDT and FYEKMQ (reference sequence). This CDR3 is 14 amino acids long. V gave up 3 bases and J gave up 1 base, with 9 bases separating them. The CDR3 DNA is TGTGCCAGCAGCTTCAGGACAGAGAACACTGAAGCTTTCTTT. Translated: CASSFRTENTEAFF.

This clone was seen once. DNA of the CDR3: TGTGCCAGCAGCTTAAGCAGGACAGGGGCGCAGGGTGAGCAGTTCTTC. Protein: CASSLSRTGAQGEQFF. The chain has TRBV11-1 and TRBJ2-1; 9 bases agree with TRBD1. The CDR3 spans 16 residues. V shed 2 bases, J shed 9 bases, and the junction held 11 bases outside the gene matches. Germline loops: CDR1 SGHAT, CDR2 FQDESV (reference sequence).

V gene TRBV6-6 combines with J gene TRBJ1-1, with a possible D match to TRBD1 (5 bases). The CDR3 covers 13 residues. Germline V lookup: CDR1 MNHNY, CDR2 SVGAGI (reference sequence). Trimming stripped 9 bases from V and 1 base from J, with 12 bases between. The CDR3: CASKTAPNTEAFF. DNA for the CDR3: TGTGCCAGTAAGACAGCCCCGAACACTGAAGCTTTCTTT.